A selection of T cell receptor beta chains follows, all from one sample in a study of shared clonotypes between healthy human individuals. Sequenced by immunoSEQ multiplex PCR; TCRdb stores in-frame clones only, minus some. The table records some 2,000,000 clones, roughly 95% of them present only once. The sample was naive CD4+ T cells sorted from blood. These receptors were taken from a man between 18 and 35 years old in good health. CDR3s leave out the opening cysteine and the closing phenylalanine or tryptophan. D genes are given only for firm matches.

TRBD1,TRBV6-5,ASSRGQGGSYEQY
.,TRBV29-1,SVEPVRGAGETQY
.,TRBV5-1,ASSSLQGSYNEQF
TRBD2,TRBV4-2,ASSQALAGGIYEQY
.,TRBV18,ASSDPLWGSTDTQY
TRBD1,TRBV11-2,ASSLFGTVDTGELF
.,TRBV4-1,ASSQGQVNTDTQY
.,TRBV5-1,ASSSGEGRSPLH
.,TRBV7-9,ASSFGGYYEQY
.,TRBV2,ASSQDGISNQPQH
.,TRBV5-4,ASSSGGNSYNSPLH
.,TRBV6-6,ASSYSGLNQPQH
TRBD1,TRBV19,ASRTGGTISPLH
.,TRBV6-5,ASSGELNTEAF
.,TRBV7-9,ASSLGYDGYT
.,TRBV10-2,ASSEMTGIYTEAF
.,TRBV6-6,ASSYRRGETQY